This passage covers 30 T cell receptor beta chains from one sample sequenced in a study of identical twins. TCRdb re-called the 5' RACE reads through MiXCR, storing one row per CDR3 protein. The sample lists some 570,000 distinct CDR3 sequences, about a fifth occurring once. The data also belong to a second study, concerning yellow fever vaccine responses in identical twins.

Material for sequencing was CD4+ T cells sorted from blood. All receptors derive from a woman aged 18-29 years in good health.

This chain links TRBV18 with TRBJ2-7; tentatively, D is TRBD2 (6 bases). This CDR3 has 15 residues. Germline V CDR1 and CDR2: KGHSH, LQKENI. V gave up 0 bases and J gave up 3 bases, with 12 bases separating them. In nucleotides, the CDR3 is TGTGCCAGCTCACCACCTCGCGGGAAAGGCTACGAGCAGTACTTC. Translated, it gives CASSPPRGKGYEQYF.

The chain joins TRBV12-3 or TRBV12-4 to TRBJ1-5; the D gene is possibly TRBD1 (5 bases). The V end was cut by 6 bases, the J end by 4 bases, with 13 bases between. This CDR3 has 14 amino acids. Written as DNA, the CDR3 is TGTGCCAGCAGGATAGCAGGGACTAATCAGCCCCAGCATTTT. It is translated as CASRIAGTNQPQHF.

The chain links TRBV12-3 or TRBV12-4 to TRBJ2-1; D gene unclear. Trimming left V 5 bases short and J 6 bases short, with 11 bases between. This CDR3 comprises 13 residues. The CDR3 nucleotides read TGTGCCAGCAGTCTGCAGCGTCGCAATGAGCAGTTCTTC. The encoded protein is CASSLQRRNEQFF.

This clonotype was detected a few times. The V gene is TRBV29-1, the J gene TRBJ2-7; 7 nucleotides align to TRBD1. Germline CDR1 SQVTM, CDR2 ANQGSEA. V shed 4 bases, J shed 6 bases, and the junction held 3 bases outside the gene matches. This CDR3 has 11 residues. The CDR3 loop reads CSVGTGLEQYF. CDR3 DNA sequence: TGCAGCGTTGGGACAGGTCTCGAGCAGTACTTC.

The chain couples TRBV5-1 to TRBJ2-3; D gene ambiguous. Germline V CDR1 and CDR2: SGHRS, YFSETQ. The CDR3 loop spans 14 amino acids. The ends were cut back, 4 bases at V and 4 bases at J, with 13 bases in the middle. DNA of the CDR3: TGCGCCAGCAGCCGCTACCAATCCGCAGATACGCAGTATTTT. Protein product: CASSRYQSADTQYF. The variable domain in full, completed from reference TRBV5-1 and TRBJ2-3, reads KAGVTQTPRYLIKTRGQQVTLSCSPISGHRSVSWYQQTPGQGLQFLFEYFSETQRNKGNFPGRFSGRQFSNSRSEMNVSTLELGDSALYLCASSRYQSADTQYFGPGTRLTVL.

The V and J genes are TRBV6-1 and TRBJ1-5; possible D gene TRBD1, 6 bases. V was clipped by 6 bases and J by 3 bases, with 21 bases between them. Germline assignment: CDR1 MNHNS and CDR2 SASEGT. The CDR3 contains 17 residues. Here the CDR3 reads CASSTKGGQSFNQPQHF. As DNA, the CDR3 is TGTGCCAGCAGCACAAAGGGAGGACAGTCTTTCAATCAGCCCCAGCATTTT.

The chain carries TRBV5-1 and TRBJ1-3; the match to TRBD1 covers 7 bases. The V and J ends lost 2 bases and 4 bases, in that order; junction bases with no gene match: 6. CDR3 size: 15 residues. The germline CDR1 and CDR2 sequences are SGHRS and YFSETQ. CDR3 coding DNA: TGCGCCAGCAGCTTACTGACAGGGATGGGAAACACCATATATTTT. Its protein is CASSLLTGMGNTIYF.

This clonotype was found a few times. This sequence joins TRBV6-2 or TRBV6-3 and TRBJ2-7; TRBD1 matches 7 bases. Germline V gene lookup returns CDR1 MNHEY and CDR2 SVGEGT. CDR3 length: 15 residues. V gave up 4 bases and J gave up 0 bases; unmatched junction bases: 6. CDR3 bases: TGTGCCAGCAGTTCAGAGGGGGCCAACTCCTACGAGCAGTACGTC. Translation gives CASSSEGANSYEQYV.

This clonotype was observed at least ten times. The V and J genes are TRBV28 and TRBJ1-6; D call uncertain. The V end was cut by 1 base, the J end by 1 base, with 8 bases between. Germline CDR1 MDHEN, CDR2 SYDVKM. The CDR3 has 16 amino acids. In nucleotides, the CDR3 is TGTGCCAGCAGTTTATTCGGGATGTCCTATAATTCACCCCTCCACTTT. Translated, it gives CASSLFGMSYNSPLHF.

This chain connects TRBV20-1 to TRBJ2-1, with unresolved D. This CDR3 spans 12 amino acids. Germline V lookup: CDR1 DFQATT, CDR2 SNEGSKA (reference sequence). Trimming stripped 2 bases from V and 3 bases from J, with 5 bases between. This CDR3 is CSARQLYNEQFF. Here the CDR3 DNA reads TGCAGTGCTAGACAGCTCTACAATGAGCAGTTCTTC.

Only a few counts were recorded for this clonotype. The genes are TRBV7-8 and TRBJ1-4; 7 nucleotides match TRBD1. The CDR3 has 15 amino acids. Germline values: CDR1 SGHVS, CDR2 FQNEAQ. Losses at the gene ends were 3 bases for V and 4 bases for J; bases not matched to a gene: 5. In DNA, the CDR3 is TGTGCCAGCAGCTTGGGACAGACGATTAATGAAAAACTGTTTTTT. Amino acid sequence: CASSLGQTINEKLFF.

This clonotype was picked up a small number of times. The CDR3 bases are TGCGCCAGCAGCTTGGACGCGCGGGGCGCGAAAAACATTCAGTACTTC. It encodes CASSLDARGAKNIQYF. This chain joins TRBV5-1 and TRBJ2-4; D is possibly TRBD2 (6 bases). CDR3 length equals 16 residues. V dropped 0 bases and J dropped 4 bases, with 14 bases sitting between them. Germline V lookup: CDR1 SGHRS, CDR2 YFSETQ.

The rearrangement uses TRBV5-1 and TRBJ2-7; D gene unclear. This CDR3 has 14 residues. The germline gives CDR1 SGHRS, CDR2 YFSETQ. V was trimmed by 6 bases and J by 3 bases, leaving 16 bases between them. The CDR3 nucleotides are TGCGCCAGCACACCCCACCCAGGCAACTACGAGCAGTACTTC. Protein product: CASTPHPGNYEQYF.

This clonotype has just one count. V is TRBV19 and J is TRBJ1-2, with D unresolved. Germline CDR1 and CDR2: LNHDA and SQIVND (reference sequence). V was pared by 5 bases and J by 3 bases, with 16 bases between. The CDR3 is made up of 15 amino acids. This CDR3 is CASSRTPLSYYGYTF. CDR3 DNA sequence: TGTGCCAGTAGTCGAACCCCTCTCAGTTACTATGGCTACACCTTC.

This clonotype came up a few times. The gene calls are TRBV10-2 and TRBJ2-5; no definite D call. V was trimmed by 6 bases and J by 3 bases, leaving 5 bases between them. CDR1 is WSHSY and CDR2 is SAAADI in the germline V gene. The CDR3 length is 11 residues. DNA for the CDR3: TGCGCCAGCAGCGAGAAAGAGACCCAGTACTTC. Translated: CASSEKETQYF.

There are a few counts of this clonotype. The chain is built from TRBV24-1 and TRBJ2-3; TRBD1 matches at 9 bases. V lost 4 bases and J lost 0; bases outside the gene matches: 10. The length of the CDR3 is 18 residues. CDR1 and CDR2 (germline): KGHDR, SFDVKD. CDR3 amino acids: CATSESPGQGWSTDTQYF. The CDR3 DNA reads TGTGCCACCAGTGAATCGCCGGGACAGGGATGGAGCACAGATACGCAGTATTTT.

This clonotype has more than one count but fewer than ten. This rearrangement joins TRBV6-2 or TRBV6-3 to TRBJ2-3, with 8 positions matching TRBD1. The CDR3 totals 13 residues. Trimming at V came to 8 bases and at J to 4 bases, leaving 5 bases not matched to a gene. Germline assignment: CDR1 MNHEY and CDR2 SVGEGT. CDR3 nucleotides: TGTGCCAGCTTACAGACAGGGGCAGATACGCAGTATTTT. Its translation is CASLQTGADTQYF.

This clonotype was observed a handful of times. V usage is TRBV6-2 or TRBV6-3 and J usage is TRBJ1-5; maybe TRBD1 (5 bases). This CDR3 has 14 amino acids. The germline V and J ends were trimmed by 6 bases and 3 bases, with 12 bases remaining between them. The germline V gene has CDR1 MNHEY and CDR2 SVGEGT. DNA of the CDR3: TGTGCCAGCAGCACCCGACAGATCAATCAGCCCCAGCATTTT. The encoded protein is CASSTRQINQPQHF.

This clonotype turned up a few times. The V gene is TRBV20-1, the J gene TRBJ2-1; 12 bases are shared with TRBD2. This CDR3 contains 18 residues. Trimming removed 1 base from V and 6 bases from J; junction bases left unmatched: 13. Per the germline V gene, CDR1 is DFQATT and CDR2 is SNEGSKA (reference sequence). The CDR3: CSARVGGLLAGGSNEQFF. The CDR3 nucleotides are TGCAGTGCTAGAGTGGGGGGACTACTAGCGGGGGGTAGCAATGAGCAGTTCTTC.

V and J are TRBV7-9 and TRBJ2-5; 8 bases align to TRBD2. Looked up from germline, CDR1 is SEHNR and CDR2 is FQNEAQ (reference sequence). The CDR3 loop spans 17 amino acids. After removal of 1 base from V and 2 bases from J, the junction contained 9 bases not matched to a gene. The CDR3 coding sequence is TGTGCCAGCAGCTTAGGCGCGGGGGGCTCGGGACAAGAGACCCAGTACTTC. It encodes CASSLGAGGSGQETQYF.

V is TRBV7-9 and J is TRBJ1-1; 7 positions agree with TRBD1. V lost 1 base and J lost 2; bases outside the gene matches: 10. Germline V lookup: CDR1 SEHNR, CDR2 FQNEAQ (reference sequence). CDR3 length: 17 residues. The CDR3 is CASSLGPDRALNTEAFF. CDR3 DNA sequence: TGTGCCAGCAGCTTAGGGCCCGACAGGGCCCTAAACACTGAAGCTTTCTTT.

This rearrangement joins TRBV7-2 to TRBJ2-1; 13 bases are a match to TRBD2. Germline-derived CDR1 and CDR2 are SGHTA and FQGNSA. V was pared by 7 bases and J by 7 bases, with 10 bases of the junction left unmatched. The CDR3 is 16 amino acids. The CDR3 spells CASIANAGLAGNEQFF. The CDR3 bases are TGTGCCAGCATAGCGAACGCGGGACTAGCGGGGAATGAGCAGTTCTTC.

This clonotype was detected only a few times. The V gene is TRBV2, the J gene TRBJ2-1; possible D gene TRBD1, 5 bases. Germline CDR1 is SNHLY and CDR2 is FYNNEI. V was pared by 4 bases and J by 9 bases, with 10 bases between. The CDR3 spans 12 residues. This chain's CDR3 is CASSVRGLEQFF. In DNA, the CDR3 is TGTGCCAGCAGTGTTAGGGGTCTTGAGCAGTTCTTC.

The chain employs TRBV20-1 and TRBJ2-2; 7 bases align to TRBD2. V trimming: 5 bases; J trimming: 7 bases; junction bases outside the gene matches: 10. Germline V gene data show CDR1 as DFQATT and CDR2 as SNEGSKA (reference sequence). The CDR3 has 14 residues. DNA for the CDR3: TGCAGTGCTCCTTCGACTAGCTGGGGCGGGGAGCTGTTTTTT. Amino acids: CSAPSTSWGGELFF.

CDR3 DNA: TGCGCCAGCAGCAAACCAGGGGGCACCGCCGGGGAGCTGTTTTTT. It codes for CASSKPGGTAGELFF. V gene TRBV5-1 combines with J gene TRBJ2-2; 8 bases are a match to TRBD1. This CDR3 spans 15 amino acids. Germline CDR1 and CDR2: SGHRS and YFSETQ. Trimming took 4 bases from V and 6 from J; bases not matched to a gene: 8.

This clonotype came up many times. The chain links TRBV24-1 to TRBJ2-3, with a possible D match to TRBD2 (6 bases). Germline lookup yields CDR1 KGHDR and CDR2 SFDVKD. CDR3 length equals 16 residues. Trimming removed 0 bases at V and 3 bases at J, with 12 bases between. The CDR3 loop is CATSDLHFGGTDTQYF. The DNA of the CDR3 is TGTGCCACCAGTGATTTGCATTTTGGGGGGACAGATACGCAGTATTTT.

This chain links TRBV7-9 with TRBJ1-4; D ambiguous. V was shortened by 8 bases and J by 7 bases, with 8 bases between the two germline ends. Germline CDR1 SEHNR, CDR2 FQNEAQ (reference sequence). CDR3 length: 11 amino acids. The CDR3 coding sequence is TGTGCCAGCTCCTCCTTTGAAAAACTGTTTTTT. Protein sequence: CASSSFEKLFF. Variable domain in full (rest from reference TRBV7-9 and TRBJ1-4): DTGVSQNPRHKITKRGQNVTFRCDPISEHNRLYWYRQTLGQGPEFLTYFQNEAQLEKSRLLSDRFSAERPKGSFSTLEIQRTEQGDSAMYLCASSSFEKLFFGSGTQLSVL.

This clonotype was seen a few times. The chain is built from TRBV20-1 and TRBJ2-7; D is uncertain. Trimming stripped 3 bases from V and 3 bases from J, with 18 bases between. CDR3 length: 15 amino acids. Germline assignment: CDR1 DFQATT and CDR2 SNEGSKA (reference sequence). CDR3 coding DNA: TGCAGTGCTAGCCCACCCCCCAACAAGGACTACGAGCAGTACGTC. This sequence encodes CSASPPPNKDYEQYV.

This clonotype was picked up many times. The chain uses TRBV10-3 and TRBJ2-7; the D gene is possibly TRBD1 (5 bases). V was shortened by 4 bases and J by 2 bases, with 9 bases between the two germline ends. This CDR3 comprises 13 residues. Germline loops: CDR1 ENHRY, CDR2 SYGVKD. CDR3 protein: CAISGTGPYEQYF. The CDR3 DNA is TGTGCCATCAGTGGTACAGGCCCCTACGAGCAGTACTTC.

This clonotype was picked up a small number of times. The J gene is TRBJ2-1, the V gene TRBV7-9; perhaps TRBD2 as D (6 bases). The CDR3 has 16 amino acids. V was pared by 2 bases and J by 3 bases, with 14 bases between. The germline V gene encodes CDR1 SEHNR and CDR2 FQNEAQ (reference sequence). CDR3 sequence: CASSLRPSGDYNEQFF. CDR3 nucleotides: TGTGCCAGCAGCTTAAGGCCCTCGGGAGACTACAATGAGCAGTTCTTC.